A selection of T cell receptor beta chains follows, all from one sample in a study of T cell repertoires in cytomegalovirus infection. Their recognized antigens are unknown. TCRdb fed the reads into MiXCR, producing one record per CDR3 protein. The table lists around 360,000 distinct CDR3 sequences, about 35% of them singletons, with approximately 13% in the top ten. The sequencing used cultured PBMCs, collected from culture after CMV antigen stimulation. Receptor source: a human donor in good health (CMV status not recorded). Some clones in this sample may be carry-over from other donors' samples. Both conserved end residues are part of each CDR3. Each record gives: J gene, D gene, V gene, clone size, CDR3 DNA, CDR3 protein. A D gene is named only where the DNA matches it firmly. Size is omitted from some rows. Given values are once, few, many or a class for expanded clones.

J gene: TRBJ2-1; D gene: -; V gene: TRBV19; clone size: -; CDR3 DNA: TGTGCCAGTAGTCCCCTAGGACAAAGCTCCTACAATGAGCAGTTCTTC; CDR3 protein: CASSPLGQSSYNEQFF
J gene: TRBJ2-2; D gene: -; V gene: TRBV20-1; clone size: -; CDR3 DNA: TGCAGTGCTAGAGATTCAAGGACAGCAGAGAACACCGGGGAGCTGTTTTTT; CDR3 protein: CSARDSRTAENTGELFF
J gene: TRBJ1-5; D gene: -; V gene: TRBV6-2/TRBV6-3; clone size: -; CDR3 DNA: TGTGCCAGCAGTTACTCGGGGATTCAGCCCCAGCATTTT; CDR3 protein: CASSYSGIQPQHF
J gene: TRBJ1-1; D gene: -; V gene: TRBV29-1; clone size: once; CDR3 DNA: TGCAGCGTTGCTAATGTGAACACTGAAGCTTTCTTT; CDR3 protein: CSVANVNTEAFF
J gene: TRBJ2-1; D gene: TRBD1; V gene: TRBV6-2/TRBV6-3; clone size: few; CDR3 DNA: TGTGCCAGCAGGGGGGACAGGGGCCCGAACAATGAGCAGTTCTTC; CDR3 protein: CASRGDRGPNNEQFF
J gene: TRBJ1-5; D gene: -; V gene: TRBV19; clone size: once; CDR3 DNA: TGTGCCAGTAGTATTGTCGGGGCCCCCCAGCCCCAGCATTTT; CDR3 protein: CASSIVGAPQPQHF
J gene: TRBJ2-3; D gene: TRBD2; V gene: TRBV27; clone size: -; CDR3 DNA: TGTGCCAGCAGTTTATTCAGCGGGAGCTTCACAGATACGCAGTATTTT; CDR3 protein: CASSLFSGSFTDTQYF
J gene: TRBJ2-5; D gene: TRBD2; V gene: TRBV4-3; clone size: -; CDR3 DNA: TGCGCCAGCAGCGCCATAGTGAGCGGCCCCGGGAGGGAGACCCAGTACTTC; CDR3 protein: CASSAIVSGPGRETQYF
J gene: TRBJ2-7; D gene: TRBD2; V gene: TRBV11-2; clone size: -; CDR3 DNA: TGTGCCAGCAGCCCGGGACTAGCGGGACACTACGAGCAGTACTTC; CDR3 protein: CASSPGLAGHYEQYF
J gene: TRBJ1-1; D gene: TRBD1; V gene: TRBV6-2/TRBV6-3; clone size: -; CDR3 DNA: TGTGCCAGCAACCAGGGGGATAGGAACACTGAAGCTTTCTTT; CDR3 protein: CASNQGDRNTEAFF
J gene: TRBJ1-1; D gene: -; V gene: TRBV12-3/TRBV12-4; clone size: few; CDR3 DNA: TGTGCCAGCAGTTTAGCCGGTCAGGGAGTAAAGGCTTTCTTT; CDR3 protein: CASSLAGQGVKAFF
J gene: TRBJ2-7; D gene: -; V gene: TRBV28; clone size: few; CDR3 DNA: TGTGCCAGCACTGGTGCAGGCAGCTCCTACGAGCAGTACTTC; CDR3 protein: CASTGAGSSYEQYF
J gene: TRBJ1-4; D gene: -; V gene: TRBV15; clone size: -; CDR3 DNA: TGTGCCACCAGCCCCTCGGGGCGGGACTGGAACCGAAGGAAACTGTTTTTT; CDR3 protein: CATSPSGRDWNRRKLFF
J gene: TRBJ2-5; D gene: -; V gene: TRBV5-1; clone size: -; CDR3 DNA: TGCGCCAGCAGCTCTGCTGGGGAAGAGACCCAGTACTTC; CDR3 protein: CASSSAGEETQYF
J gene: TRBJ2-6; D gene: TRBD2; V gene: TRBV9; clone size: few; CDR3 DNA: TGTGCCAGCAGCGTAGTTGGGGGAGGGGCGTCGACTGGGGCCAACGTCCTGACTTTC; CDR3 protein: CASSVVGGGASTGANVLTF
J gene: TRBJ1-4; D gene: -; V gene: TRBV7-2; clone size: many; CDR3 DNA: TGTGCCAGCAGCTTATCGGCAGGACTTAATGAAAAACTGTTTTTT; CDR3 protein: CASSLSAGLNEKLFF
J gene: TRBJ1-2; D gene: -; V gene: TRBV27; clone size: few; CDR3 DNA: TGTGCCAGCAGTTTTAAGGGGGATGGCTACACCTTC; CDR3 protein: CASSFKGDGYTF
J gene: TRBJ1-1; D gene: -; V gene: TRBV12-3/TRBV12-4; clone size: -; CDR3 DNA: TGTGCCAGCAGTTTATTGGCACGGAACACTGAAGCTTTCTTT; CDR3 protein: CASSLLARNTEAFF
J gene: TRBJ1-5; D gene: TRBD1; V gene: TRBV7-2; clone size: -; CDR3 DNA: TGTGCCAGCAGCTCGGACAGGGGACAGCCCCAGCATTTT; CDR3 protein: CASSSDRGQPQHF
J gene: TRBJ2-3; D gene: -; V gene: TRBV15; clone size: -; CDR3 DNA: TGTGCCACCAGCGGGACCTTACTTCAGTATTTT; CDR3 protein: CATSGTLLQYF
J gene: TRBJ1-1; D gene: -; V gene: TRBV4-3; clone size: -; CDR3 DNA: TGCGCCAGCAGCCAAGGGAGTTGGAACACTGAAGCTTTCTTT; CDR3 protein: CASSQGSWNTEAFF
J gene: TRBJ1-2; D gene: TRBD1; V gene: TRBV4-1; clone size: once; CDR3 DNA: TGCGCCAGCAGCCAAGGACAGGGCTTGGTGAACTATGGCTACACCTTC; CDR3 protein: CASSQGQGLVNYGYTF
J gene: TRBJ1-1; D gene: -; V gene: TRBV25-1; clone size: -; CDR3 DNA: TGTGCCAGCAGTGTGAAGTGGGCCACTGAAGCTTTCTTT; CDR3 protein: CASSVKWATEAFF
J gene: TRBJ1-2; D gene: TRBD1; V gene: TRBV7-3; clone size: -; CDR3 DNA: TGTGCCAGCAGCCAGTCGATTTTTCGGGACAGGGCGCGGTGGGTTACCTATGGCTACACCTTC; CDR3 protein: CASSQSIFRDRARWVTYGYTF
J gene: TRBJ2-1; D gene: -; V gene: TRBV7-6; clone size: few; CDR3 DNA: TGTGCCAGCAGCTTACGAGGGTCCTCCCCTCGCAATGAGCAGTTCTTC; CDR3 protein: CASSLRGSSPRNEQFF
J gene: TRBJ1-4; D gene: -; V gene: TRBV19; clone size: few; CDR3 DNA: TGTGCCAGTATGCGTGGCGCTAATGAAAAACTGTTTTTT; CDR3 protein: CASMRGANEKLFF
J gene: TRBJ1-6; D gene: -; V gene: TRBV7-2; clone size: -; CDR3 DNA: TGTGCCTCCTCTGGGACACTTAATTCACCCCTCCACTTT; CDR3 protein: CASSGTLNSPLHF
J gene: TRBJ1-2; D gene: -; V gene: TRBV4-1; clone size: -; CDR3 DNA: TGCGCCAGCAGCCAAGATCGGGCTTACGGGGGGATGAGGCCCTATGGCTACACCTTC; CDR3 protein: CASSQDRAYGGMRPYGYTF
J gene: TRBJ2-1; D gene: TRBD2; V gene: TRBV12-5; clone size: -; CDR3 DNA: TGTGCTAGTGCCATTGGACTAGCTGGGTCCTACAATGAGCAGTTCTTC; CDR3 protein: CASAIGLAGSYNEQFF
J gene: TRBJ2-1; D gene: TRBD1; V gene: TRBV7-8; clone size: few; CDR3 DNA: TGTGCCAGCAGCTTAGACGTCAGGGGGCTGGGGGACAATGAGCAGTTCTTC; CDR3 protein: CASSLDVRGLGDNEQFF
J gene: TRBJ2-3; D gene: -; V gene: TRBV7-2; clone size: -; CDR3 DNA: TGTGCCAGCAGCCGCGGAAAGGCAGATACGCAGTATTTT; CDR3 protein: CASSRGKADTQYF
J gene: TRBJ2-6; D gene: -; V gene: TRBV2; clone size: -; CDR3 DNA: TGTGCCAGCAGCGGACCTGGGGCCAACGTCCTGACTTTC; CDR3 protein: CASSGPGANVLTF
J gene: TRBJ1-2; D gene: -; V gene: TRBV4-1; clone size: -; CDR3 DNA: TGCGCCAGCAGCCAAGATTCTACAGGGAGAAACTATGGCTACACCTTC; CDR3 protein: CASSQDSTGRNYGYTF
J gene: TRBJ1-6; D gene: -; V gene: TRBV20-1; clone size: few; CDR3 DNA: TGCAGTGCTAGAGATCAGGTCGAGGGGTTTAGTTCACCCCTCCACTTT; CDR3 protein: CSARDQVEGFSSPLHF
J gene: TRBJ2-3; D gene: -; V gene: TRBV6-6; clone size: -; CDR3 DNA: TGTGCCACCAACCAGCCGGGACAAACAGATACGCAGTATTTT; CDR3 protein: CATNQPGQTDTQYF
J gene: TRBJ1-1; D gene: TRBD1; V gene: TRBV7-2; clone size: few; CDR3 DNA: TGTGCCAGCAGCTTATCGGGACAGGGAAGGAACACTGAAGCTTTCTTT; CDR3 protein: CASSLSGQGRNTEAFF
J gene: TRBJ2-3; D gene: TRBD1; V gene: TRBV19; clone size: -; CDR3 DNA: TGTGCCAGTAGTAAACCGGGACAGGGATCAGATACGCAGTATTTT; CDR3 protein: CASSKPGQGSDTQYF
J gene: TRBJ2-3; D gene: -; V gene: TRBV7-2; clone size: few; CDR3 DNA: TGTGCCAGCACTACGCCCCCGGTATTAGATACGCAGTATTTT; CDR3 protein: CASTTPPVLDTQYF
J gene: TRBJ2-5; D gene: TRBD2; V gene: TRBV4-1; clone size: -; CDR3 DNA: TGCGCCAGCAGCCAACTAGCGGGAGCAAGAGAAGAGACCCAGTACTTC; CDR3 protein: CASSQLAGAREETQYF
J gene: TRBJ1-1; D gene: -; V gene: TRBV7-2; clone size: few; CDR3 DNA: TGTGCCAGCAGCCTTCTATTATTTGAAGCTTTCTTT; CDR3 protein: CASSLLLFEAFF
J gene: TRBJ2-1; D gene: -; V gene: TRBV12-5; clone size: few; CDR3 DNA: TGTGCTAGTGGTTTGGTACCCTCCAGCCGGGACAATGAGCAGTTCTTC; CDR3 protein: CASGLVPSSRDNEQFF
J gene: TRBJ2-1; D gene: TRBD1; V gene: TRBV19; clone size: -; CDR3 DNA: TGTGCCAGTAGTACCGATCCCTTCGACAGGGGGTTAAATGAGCAGTTCTTC; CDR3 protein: CASSTDPFDRGLNEQFF
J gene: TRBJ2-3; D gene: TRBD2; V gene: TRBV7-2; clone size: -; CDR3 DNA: TGTGCCAGCAGCCAGGGACTAGCGGGGAGCGCAGATACGCAGTATTTT; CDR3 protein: CASSQGLAGSADTQYF
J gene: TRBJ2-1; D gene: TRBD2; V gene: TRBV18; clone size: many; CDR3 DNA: TGTGCCAGCTCACCATCCGACCTAGCGGGTTATAATGAGCAGTTCTTC; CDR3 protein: CASSPSDLAGYNEQFF
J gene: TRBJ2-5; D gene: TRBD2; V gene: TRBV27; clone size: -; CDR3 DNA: TGTGCCAGCAGTTCCAGGACTAGCGGGAGGGAAGAGACCCAGTACTTC; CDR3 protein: CASSSRTSGREETQYF